This T cell receptor (beta chain) was sequenced in a study of radiotherapy plus CTLA-4 blockade in lung cancer. This table comes from immunoSEQ multiplex PCR, and its TCRdb copy is limited to in-frame clones, with some not included. The sample lists fewer than 40,000 clones, approximately 77% seen once, with roughly 4.8% in the top ten. Here the sequenced sample was peripheral blood, taken from a patient treated with radiotherapy plus ipilimumab. This sequence originates from a human donor with non-small cell lung cancer whose response to radiotherapy plus ipilimumab could not be evaluated.

CDR3 sequence: CASRNDERDGYTF. In DNA form, the CDR3 reads TGTGCCAGCAGAAACGATGAGAGGGATGGCTACACCTTC. The chain links TRBV6-8 to TRBJ1-2, with D unresolved. Trimming removed 6 bases from V and 6 bases from J, with 14 bases in between. Germline-derived CDR1 and CDR2 are MNHGY and SAAAGT. There are 13 residues in the CDR3.